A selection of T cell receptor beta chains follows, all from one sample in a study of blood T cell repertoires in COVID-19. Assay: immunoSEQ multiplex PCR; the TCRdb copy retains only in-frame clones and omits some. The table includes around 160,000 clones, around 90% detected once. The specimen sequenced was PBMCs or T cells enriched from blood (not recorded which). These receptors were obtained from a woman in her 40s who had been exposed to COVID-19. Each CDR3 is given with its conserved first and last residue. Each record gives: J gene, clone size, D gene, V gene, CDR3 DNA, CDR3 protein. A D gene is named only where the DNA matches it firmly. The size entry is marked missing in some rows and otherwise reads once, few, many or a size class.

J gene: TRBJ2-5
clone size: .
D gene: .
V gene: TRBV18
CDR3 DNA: TGTGCCAGCTCACCACCAGAGGAGACCCAGTACTTC
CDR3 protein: CASSPPEETQYF

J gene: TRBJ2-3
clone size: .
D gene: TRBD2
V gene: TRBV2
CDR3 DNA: TGTGCCAGCAGTCAAACTGGACTAGCGGGGGTTGATACGCAGTATTTT
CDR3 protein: CASSQTGLAGVDTQYF

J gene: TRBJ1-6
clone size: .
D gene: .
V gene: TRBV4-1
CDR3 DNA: TGCGCCAGCTCTCCGGGACTTAATTCACCCCTCCACTTT
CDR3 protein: CASSPGLNSPLHF

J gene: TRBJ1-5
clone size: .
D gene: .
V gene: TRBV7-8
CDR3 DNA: TGTGCCAGCAGCTTAGGGGAGAATCAGCCCCAGCATTTT
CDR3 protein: CASSLGENQPQHF

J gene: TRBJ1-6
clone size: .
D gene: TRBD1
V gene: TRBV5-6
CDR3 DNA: TGTGCCAGCAGCTTGGCGGGACAGGGGGAATCACCCCTCCACTTT
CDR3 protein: CASSLAGQGESPLHF

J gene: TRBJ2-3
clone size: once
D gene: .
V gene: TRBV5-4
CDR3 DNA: TGTGCCAGCAGCCCTATTACAGGGTTAGATACGCAGTATTTT
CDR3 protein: CASSPITGLDTQYF

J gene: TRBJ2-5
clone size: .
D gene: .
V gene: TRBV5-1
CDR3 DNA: TGCGCCAGCAGCTTGGCTTCGGAGACCCAGTACTTC
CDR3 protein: CASSLASETQYF

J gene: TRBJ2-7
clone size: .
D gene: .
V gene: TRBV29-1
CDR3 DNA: TGCAGCGTTGATGGCGGGGAAACCTACGAGCAGTACTTC
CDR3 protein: CSVDGGETYEQYF

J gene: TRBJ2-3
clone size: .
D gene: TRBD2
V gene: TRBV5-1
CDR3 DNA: TGCGCCAGCAGCTTAGTAGCGGGGGGGCATAGCACAGATACGCAGTATTTT
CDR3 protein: CASSLVAGGHSTDTQYF

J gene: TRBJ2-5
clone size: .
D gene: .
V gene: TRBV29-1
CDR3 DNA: TGCAGCGTTGACCGGGTCGACCAAGAGACCCAGTACTTC
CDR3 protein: CSVDRVDQETQYF

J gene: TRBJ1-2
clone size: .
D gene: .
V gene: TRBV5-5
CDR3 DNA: TGTGCCAGCAGCTTGGCCGTGTCAGCTAACTATGGCTACACCTTC
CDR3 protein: CASSLAVSANYGYTF

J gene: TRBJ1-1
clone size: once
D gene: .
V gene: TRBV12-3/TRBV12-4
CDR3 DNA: TGTGCCAGCAGACAATACACTGAAGCTTTCTTT
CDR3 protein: CASRQYTEAFF

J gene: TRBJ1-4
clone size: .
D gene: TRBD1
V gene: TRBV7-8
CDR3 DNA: TGTGCCAGCAGCGCCCGTCCGGGACAGGGTTTAGGGGGTGAAAAACTGTTTTTT
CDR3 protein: CASSARPGQGLGGEKLFF

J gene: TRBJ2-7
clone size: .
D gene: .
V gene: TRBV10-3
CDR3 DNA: TGTGCCATTTCACCCGACAGCTACGAGCAGTACTTC
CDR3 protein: CAISPDSYEQYF

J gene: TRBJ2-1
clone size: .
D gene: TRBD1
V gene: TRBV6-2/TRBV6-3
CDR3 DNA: TGTGCCAGCAGTTACGTGTCAGGGACAGGGGTTTCGGGGCGCAATGAGCAGTTCTTC
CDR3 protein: CASSYVSGTGVSGRNEQFF

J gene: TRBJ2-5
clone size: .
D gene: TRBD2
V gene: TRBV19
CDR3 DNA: TGTGCCAGTAGTATACAGGGAGGGCAAGAGACCCAGTACTTC
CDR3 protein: CASSIQGGQETQYF

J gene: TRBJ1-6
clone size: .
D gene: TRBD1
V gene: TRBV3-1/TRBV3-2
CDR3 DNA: TGTGCCAGCAGCCAAGATGAAGGGACAGGGAATTCACCCCTCCACTTT
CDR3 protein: CASSQDEGTGNSPLHF

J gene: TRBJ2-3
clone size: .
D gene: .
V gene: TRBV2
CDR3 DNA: TGTGCCAGCAGTGAAAGGTGGAGGGGGCCGCTAGTGGCGGACACAGATACGCAGTATTTT
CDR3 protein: CASSERWRGPLVADTDTQYF

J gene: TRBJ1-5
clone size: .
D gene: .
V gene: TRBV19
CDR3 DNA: TGTGCCAGTAGTAAGTCAGCGAATCAGCCCCAGCATTTT
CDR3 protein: CASSKSANQPQHF

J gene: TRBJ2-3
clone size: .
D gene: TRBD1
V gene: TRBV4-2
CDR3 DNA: TGTGCCAGCAGCCCGCGACAGGGGGGCGACACAGATACGCAGTATTTT
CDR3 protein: CASSPRQGGDTDTQYF

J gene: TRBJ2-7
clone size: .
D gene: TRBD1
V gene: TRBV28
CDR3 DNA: TGTGCCAGCAGTTTAACCGGGACAGGGACCTACGAGCAGTACTTC
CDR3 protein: CASSLTGTGTYEQYF

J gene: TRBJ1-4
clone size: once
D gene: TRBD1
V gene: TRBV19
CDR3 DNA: TGTGCCACTCGGACAGGGGGTAGTGAAAAACTGTTTTTT
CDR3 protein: CATRTGGSEKLFF

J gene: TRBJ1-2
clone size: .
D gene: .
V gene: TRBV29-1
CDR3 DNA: TGCAGCGTTCCGGCTGGAGGAGGCTACACCTTC
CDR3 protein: CSVPAGGGYTF

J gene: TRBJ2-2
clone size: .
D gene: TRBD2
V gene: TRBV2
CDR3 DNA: TGTGCCAGCCGGACTAGCTCGAGCACCGGGGAGCTGTTTTTT
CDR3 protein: CASRTSSSTGELFF

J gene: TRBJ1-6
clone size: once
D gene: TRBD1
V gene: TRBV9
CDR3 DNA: TGTGCCAGCAGCGTAGGACAGGGGTATTCACCCCTCCACTTT
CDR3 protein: CASSVGQGYSPLHF

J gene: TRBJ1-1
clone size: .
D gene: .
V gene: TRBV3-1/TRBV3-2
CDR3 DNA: TGTGCCAGCAGCGGGCGGGGAATGTTCTTT
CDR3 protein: CASSGRGMFF

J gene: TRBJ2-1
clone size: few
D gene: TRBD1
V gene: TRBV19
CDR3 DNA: TGTGCCAGTAGTACCACAGGGGTGGATGAGCAGTTCTTC
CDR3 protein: CASSTTGVDEQFF

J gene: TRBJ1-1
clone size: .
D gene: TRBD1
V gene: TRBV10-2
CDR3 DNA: TGCGCCAGCAGTGGGACAGGGTCCGTGAACACTGAAGCTTTCTTT
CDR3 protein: CASSGTGSVNTEAFF

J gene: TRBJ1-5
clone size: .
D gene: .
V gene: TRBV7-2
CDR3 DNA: TGTGCCAGCAGCTTAGAGCCCAGCAATCAGCCCCAGCATTTT
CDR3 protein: CASSLEPSNQPQHF

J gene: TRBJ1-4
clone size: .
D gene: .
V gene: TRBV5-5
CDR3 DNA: TGTGCCAGCAGCTTGGGGGCCAGTTGGTCCGAAAAACTGTTTTTT
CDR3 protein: CASSLGASWSEKLFF

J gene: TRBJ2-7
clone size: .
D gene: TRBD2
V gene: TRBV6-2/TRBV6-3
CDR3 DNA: TGTGCCAGCAGTCCGTCCCCTAGCGGGAGGGCCTACGAGCAGTACTTC
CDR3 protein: CASSPSPSGRAYEQYF

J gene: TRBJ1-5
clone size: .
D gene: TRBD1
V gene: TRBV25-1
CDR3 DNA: TGTGCCAGCAGTGAATCTGGCCAGGGGGATCAGCCCCAGCATTTT
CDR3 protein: CASSESGQGDQPQHF

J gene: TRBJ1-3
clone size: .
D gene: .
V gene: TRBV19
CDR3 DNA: TGTGCCAGTAGTGCTGGGAGCTCTGGAAACACCATATATTTT
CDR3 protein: CASSAGSSGNTIYF

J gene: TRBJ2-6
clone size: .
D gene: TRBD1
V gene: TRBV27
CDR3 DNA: TGTGCCAGCAGGCCTTTTGACAGGGGGCTTTTCTCTGGGGCCAACGTCCTGACTTTC
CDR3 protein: CASRPFDRGLFSGANVLTF

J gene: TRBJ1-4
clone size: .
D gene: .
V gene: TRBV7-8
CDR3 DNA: TGTGCCAGCAGCTACAGGACAGTCGGTGGTAATGAAAAACTGTTTTTT
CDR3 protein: CASSYRTVGGNEKLFF

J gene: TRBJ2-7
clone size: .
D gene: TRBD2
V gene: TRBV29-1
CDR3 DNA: TGCAGCGTTGAAGAGGGTAGCGGGAGGATCTACGAGCAGTACTTC
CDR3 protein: CSVEEGSGRIYEQYF

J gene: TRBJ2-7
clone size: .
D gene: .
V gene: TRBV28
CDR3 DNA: TGTGCCAGCAGTTTCTCCTTCTCCCTGCCAAGGAGCTCAAACGAGCAGTACTTC
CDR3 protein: CASSFSFSLPRSSNEQYF

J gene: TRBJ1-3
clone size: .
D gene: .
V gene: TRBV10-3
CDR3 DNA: TGTGCCATCAGGAGTGGGGGGGCATCTGGAAACACCATATATTTT
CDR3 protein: CAIRSGGASGNTIYF

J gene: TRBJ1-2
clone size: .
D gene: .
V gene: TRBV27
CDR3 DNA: TGTGCCAGCAGTTTCGGGGGGCCTAACTATGGCTACACCTTC
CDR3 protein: CASSFGGPNYGYTF

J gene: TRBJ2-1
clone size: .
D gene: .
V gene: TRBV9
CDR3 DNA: TGTGCCAGCAGCGTAGCGGGTCCTACGGGCAATGAGCAGTTCTTC
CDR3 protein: CASSVAGPTGNEQFF

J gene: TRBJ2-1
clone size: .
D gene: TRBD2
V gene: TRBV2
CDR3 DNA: TGTGCCAGCAGTGGGAGAGCCAGCGGGAGTGGTGAGCAGTTCTTC
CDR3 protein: CASSGRASGSGEQFF

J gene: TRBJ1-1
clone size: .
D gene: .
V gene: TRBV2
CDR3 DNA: TGTGCCAGCATAATGAGGATCACTGAAGCTTTCTTT
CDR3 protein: CASIMRITEAFF

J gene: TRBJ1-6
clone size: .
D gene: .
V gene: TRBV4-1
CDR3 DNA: TGCGCCAGCAGCCAAGTCTTGCAGGGGATGTCCGATAATTCACCCCTCCACTTT
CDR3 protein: CASSQVLQGMSDNSPLHF

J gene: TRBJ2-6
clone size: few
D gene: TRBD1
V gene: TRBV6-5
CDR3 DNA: TGTGCCAGCGGGACAGGGGGTTACGGGGCCAACGTCCTGACTTTC
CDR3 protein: CASGTGGYGANVLTF

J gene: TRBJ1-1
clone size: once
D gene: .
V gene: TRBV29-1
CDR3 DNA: TGCAGCGTTACAGGGTTGACGTGGAACACTGAAGCTTTCTTT
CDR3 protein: CSVTGLTWNTEAFF

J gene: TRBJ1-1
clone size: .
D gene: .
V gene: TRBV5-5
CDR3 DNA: TGTGCCAGCAGCCTAGGGGCCCCTAAAGGGGCTGAAGCTTTCTTT
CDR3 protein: CASSLGAPKGAEAFF

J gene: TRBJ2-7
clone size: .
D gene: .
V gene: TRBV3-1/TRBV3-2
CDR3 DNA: TGTGCCAGCAGCCAAGTCTTCGAGCAGTACTTC
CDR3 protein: CASSQVFEQYF

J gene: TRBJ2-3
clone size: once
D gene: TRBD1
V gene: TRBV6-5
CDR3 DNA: TGTGCCAGCAGTTACTCTGGGACAGGGTCCACAGATACGCAGTATTTT
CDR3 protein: CASSYSGTGSTDTQYF

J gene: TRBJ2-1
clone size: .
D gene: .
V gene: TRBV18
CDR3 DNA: TGTGCCAGCTCACCGCCGCGCGGTAACTCCTACAATGAGCAGTTCTTC
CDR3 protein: CASSPPRGNSYNEQFF

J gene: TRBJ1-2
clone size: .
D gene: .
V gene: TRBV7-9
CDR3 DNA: TGTGCCAGCAGCTTAGCCGGGATCGTCTATGGCTACACCTTC
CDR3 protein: CASSLAGIVYGYTF

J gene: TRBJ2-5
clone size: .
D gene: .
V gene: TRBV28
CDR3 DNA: TGTGCCAGCAGTTTACAAAGCGGGCGAGAAGGAGAGACCCAGTACTTC
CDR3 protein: CASSLQSGREGETQYF

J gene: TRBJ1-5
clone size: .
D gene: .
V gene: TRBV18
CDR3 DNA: TGTGCCAGCTCGTTGCAGGGTTTAGGTGTCCGGAGTCAGCCCCAGCATTTT
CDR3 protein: CASSLQGLGVRSQPQHF

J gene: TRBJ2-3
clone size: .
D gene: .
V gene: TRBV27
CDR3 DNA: TGTGCCAGCAGTCCCCTGGAGGTAGCCGGAGATACGCAGTATTTT
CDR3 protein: CASSPLEVAGDTQYF

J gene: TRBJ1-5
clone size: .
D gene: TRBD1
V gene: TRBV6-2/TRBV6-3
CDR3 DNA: TGTGCCAGCAGTGGGGACAGGAGGGTAGTCCAGCCCCAGCATTTT
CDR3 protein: CASSGDRRVVQPQHF

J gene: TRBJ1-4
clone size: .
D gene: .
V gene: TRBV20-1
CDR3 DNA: TGCAGTGCCCGACTCAGTGAAAAACTGTTTTTT
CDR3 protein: CSARLSEKLFF

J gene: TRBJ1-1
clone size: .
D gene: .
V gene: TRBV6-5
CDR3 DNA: TGTGCCAGCAGTTACGGACTATCCACTGAAGCTTTCTTT
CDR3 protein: CASSYGLSTEAFF

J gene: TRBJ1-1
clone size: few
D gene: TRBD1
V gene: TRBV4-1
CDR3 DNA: TGCGCCAGCAGCCAAGCGACAGGGGAGGGCACTGAAGCTTTCTTT
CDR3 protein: CASSQATGEGTEAFF

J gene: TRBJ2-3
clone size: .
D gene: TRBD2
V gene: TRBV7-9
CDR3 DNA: TGTGCCAGCAGCTTAGCGCTTGGCGGGAGGGTGAGCACAGATACGCAGTATTTT
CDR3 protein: CASSLALGGRVSTDTQYF

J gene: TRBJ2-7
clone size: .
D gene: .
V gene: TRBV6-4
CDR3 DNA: TGTGCCAGCAGCGCCACCAGACTGGAATCCTACGAGCAGTACTTC
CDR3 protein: CASSATRLESYEQYF

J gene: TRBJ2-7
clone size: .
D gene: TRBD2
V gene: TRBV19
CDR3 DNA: TGTGCCAGTAGTATCGGGAGGGTTTTATCTTCTACCTACGAGCAGTACTTC
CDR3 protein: CASSIGRVLSSTYEQYF